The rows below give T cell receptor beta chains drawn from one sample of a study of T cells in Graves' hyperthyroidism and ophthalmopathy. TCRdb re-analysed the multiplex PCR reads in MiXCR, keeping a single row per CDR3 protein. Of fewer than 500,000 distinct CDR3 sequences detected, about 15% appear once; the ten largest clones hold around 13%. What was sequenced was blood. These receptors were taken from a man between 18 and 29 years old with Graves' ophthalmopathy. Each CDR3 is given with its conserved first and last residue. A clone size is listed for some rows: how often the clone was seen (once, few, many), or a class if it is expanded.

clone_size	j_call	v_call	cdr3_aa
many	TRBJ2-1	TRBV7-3	CASSPRTSGLAYNEQFF
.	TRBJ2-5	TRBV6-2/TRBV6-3	CASSYSAGLRAQYF
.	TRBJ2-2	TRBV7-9	CASSSPGTGDYANTGELFF
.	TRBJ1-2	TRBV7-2	CASSLVAQGRNGYTF
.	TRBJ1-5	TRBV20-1	CSARRVGLSNQPQHF
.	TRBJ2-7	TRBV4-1	CASSQDLGFSYEQYF
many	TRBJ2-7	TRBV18	CASSEGPSYEQYF
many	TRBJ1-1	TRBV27	CASRGGGDTEAFF
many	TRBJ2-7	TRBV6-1	CASRGNGDEQYF
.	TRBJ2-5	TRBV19	CASSRSGGRQETQYF
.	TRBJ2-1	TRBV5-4	CASSLGRFTYNEQFF
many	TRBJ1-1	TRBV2	CASRGDVAEAFF
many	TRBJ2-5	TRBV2	CASSRGGVGETQYF
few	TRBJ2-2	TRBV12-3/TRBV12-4	CASSYWAGPGKLFF
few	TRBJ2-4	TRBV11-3	CASSLDSGTGGSSIQYF
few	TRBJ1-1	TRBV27	CASSPGTGGITEAFF
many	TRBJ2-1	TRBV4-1	CASSQESSEQFF
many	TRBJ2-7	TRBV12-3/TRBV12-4	CASSLTGDRHPYEQYF
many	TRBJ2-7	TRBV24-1	CATSDESGGNEQYF
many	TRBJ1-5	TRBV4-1	CASSPTRMDGQPQHF
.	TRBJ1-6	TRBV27	CASSLYPGGLTLNNSPLHF
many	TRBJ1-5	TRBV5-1	CASSLTGLSNQPQHF
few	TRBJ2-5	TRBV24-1	CATAVGYQETQYF
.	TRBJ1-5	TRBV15	CATSPPVGQGYQPQHF
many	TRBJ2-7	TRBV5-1	CASSLVGFHEQYF
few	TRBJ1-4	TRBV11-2	CASRQSTGFTTNEKLFF
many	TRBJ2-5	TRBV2	CASRPIQETQYF
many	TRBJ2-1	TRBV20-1	CSAQKGLGYNEQFF
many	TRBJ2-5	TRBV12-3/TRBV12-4	CASSSTGKETQYF
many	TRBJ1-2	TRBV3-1	CASSQGGPRGGYTF
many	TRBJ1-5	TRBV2	CASSEVTVQPQHF
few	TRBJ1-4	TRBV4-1	CASSQDPEGPNEKLFF
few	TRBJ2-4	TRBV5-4	CASSLSRGGGGNIQYF
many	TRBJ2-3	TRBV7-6	CASSLGQVRTDTQYF
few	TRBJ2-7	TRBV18	CASSPLQWTGYSDEQYF
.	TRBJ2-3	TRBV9	CASSVDTGGVDTQYF
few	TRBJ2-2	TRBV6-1	CALLPFTGELFF
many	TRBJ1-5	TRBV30	CAWSPKGAQPQHF
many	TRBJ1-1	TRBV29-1	CSVVGTEAFF
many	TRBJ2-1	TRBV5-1	CASSPASGRAYEQFF
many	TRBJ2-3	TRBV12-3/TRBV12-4	CASLPHRGGLGDTQYF
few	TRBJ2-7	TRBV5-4	CASSLIGFSSYEQYF